The entry that follows covers one TCR beta chain sequence. The antigen is unknown. The assay was immunoSEQ multiplex PCR, and TCRdb's table has in-frame clones only and misses some. The sample holds over 250,000 clones, 70% to 90% seen once. This specimen belongs to a study of cytomegalovirus exposure and HLA in healthy donors. About the research overall: The 95 to 150 validation repertoires were produced on the same platform as the approximately 670 repertoires of the first cohort. This was reported in a later analysis.

The study's findings and limits: Investigators reported 150 to 200 TCR beta chains as tied to cytomegalovirus.

The sequencing sample was made of PBMCs. The origin of this receptor is a woman younger than 35 in good health and CMV-seronegative.

CDR3 in amino acids: CASSDRFSRGQPQHF. The CDR3 coding sequence is TGTGCCAGCAGTGATCGGTTCTCTCGGGGACAGCCCCAGCATTTT. The rearrangement uses TRBV2 and TRBJ1-5; D ambiguous. CDR3 size: 15 residues. V lost 3 bases and J 7 bases, leaving 16 bases between the germline ends. Germline CDR1 SNHLY, CDR2 FYNNEI.